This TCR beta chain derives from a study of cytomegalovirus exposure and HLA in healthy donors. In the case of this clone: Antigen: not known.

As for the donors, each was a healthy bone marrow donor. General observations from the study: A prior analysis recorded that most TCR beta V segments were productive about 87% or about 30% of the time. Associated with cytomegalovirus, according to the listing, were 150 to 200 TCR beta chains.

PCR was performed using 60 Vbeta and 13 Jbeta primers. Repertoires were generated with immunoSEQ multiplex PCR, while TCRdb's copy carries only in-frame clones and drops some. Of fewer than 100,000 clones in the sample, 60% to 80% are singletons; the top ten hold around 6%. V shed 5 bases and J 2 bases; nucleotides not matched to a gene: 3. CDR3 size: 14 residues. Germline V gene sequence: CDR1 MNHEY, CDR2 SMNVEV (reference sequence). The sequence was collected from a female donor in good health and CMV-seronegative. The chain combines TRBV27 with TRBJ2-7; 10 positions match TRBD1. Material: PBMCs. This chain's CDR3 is CASSLGTGAYEQYF. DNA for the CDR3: TGTGCCAGCAGTCTCGGGACAGGGGCCTACGAGCAGTACTTC.